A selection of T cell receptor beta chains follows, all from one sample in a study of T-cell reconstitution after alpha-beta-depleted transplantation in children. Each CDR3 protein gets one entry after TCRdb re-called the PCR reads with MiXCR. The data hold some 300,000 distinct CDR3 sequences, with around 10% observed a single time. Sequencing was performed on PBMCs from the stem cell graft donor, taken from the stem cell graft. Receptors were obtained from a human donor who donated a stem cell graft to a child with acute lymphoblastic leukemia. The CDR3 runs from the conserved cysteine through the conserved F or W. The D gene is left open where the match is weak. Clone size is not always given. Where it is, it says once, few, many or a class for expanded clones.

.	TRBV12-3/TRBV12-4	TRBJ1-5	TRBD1	TGTGCCAGCAGTCCGACAGGGGTGGGTCATCAGCCCCAGCATTTT	CASSPTGVGHQPQHF
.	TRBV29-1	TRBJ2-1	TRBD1	TGCAGCGTTGATGTAACCGGACAGGGACTCGACAATGAGCAGTTCTTC	CSVDVTGQGLDNEQFF
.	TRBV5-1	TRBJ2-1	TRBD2	TGCGCCAGCAGCTTGAGAAGCGGGAGGGGGTCCTACAATGAGCAGTTCTTC	CASSLRSGRGSYNEQFF
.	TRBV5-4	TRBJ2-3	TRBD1	TGTGCCAGCAGCATGACAGGGGTCAATGCAGATACGCAGTATTTT	CASSMTGVNADTQYF
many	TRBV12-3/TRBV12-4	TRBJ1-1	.	TGTGCCAGCAGTTTAATAAGGAACACTGAAGCTTTCTTT	CASSLIRNTEAFF
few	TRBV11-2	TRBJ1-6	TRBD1	TGTGCCAGCAGCTTAGATGGGACAGGGTACTCACCCCTCCACTTT	CASSLDGTGYSPLHF
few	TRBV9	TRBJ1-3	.	TGTGCCAGCAGCGTAGAAACTGGAAACACCATATATTTT	CASSVETGNTIYF
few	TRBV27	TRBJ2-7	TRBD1	TGTGCCAGCAGTTTAGGTCCGGACAGGGTGGGCTACGAGCAGTACTTC	CASSLGPDRVGYEQYF
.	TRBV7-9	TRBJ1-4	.	TGTGCCAGCAGCCGAACGTTATTAGGGAGTGAAAAACTGTTTTTT	CASSRTLLGSEKLFF
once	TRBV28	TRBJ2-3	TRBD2	TGTGCCAGCAGTGCCTGGACTAGCGGGAGGAGGAATACGCAGTATTTT	CASSAWTSGRRNTQYF
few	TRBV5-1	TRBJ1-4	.	TGCGCCAGCAGCTTGGTGGGAACAACTAATGAAAAACTGTTTTTT	CASSLVGTTNEKLFF
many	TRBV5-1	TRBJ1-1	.	TGCGCCAGCAGCGAGGACAGAGGGATGAACACTGAAGCTTTCTTT	CASSEDRGMNTEAFF
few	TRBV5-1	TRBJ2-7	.	TGCGCCAGCAGCTTGGCCACAGGGCAGGGTTTCTACGAGCAGTACTTC	CASSLATGQGFYEQYF
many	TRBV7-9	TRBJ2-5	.	TGTGCCAGCAGCTCCGTCGGACAAAGCGGGCAAGAGACCCAGTACTTC	CASSSVGQSGQETQYF